This passage covers 20 T cell receptor beta chains from one sample sequenced in a study of cytomegalovirus exposure and HLA in healthy donors. It was with 60 Vbeta and 13 Jbeta primers that the PCR ran. The method was immunoSEQ multiplex PCR; TCRdb's version includes in-frame clones alone and lacks a portion of them. Counted here are 60,000 to 75,000 clones, around 78% occurring once; the ten biggest clones make up roughly 8%. Sequences were obtained from PBMCs. The receptors were sampled from a man aged 18 to 29 in good health and CMV-seropositive.

This clone came up once. The V gene is TRBV29-1, the J gene TRBJ1-2; no reliable D call. Germline V gene sequence: CDR1 SQVTM, CDR2 ANQGSEA. The CDR3 has 11 amino acids. This chain's CDR3 is CSVRQDYGYTF. The CDR3 DNA reads TGCAGTGTGCGACAAGACTATGGCTACACCTTC.

J is TRBJ1-1 and V is TRBV29-1, with D unresolved. Germline values: CDR1 SQVTM, CDR2 ANQGSEA. The length of the CDR3 is 16 residues. Trimming removed 7 bases from V and 0 bases from J, with 21 bases in between. The CDR3 region has the DNA TGCAGCGGGAGACCGGGAGCAGGCCGCATGAACACTGAAGCTTTCTTT. It encodes CSGRPGAGRMNTEAFF.

The V gene is TRBV6-1, the J gene TRBJ1-4, with D possibly matching TRBD1 (5 bases). The CDR3 contains 14 residues. V was trimmed by 7 bases and J by 7 bases, leaving 16 bases between them. CDR1 and CDR2 (germline): MNHNS, SASEGT. This CDR3 reads CASIFRDGGEKLFF. Written as DNA, the CDR3 is TGTGCCAGCATTTTCCGGGACGGGGGTGAAAAACTGTTTTTT.

The genes are TRBV7-6 and TRBJ1-1; no firm D call. The germline V gene has CDR1 SGHVS and CDR2 FNYEAQ. The CDR3 contains 15 residues. Trimming left V 5 bases short and J 5 bases short, with 18 bases between. The CDR3 sequence: CASSPQTEGSTEAFF. The CDR3 DNA reads as TGTGCCAGCAGCCCCCAGACCGAGGGCTCTACTGAAGCTTTCTTT.

The rearrangement uses TRBV6-5 and TRBJ2-3; 10 positions match TRBD2. The ends lost 2 bases at V and 3 bases at J; junction bases unmatched: 5. The germline V gene has CDR1 MNHEY and CDR2 SVGAGI. CDR3 length equals 16 residues. CDR3 DNA sequence: TGTGCCAGCAGTTACGGGACTAGCGTGGGTACAGATACGCAGTATTTT. It yields the protein CASSYGTSVGTDTQYF.

J is TRBJ1-2 and V is TRBV5-4, with 7 bases lining up with TRBD1. Losses at the gene ends were 4 bases for V and 0 bases for J; bases not matched to a gene: 9. CDR1 SGHNT and CDR2 YYREEE come from the germline V gene (reference sequence). CDR3 length: 16 amino acids. This chain's CDR3 is CASSQGQSTTNYGYTF. The CDR3 DNA reads TGTGCCAGCAGCCAGGGACAGTCTACAACTAACTATGGCTACACCTTC.

This chain links TRBV30 with TRBJ1-6; 11 nucleotides align to TRBD1. The V gene end was trimmed by 4 bases and the J gene end by 12 bases; junction bases not matched to a gene: 5. The CDR3 is 13 amino acids. Germline-derived CDR1 and CDR2 are GTSNPN and SVGIG (reference sequence). CDR3 DNA: TGTGCCTGGAAGGGACAGGGGGAAGGACCCCTCCACTTT. Residues: CAWKGQGEGPLHF.

This sequence joins TRBV30 and TRBJ2-1; D perhaps matches TRBD2 (6 bases). CDR3 size: 15 residues. V dropped 2 bases and J dropped 0 bases, with 11 bases sitting between them. CDR1 and CDR2 from the germline V gene are GTSNPN and SVGIG (reference sequence). The CDR3 protein is CAWSIAASSYNEQFF. The DNA of the CDR3 is TGTGCCTGGAGTATAGCGGCAAGCTCCTACAATGAGCAGTTCTTC.

V and J are TRBV2 and TRBJ2-5, with D unclear. CDR1 is SNHLY, CDR2 FYNNEI, per germline. The CDR3 totals 11 residues. The V end was cut by 2 bases, the J end by 4 bases, with 2 bases between. CDR3 region: CASSERETQYF. As DNA, the CDR3 is TGTGCCAGCAGTGAACGAGAGACCCAGTACTTC.

This clone is a singleton in its sample. The chain carries TRBV19 and TRBJ2-7, with D possibly TRBD1 on 5 matching bases. Trimming left V 6 bases short and J 0 bases short, with 9 bases between. Germline V gene lookup returns CDR1 LNHDA and CDR2 SQIVND (reference sequence). This CDR3 region has 13 residues. CDR3 coding DNA: TGTGCCAGTAGCTTCCAGGGCTCCTACGAGCAGTACTTC. It translates to CASSFQGSYEQYF. Looking up the rest from reference TRBV19 and TRBJ2-7 gives the full variable domain: DGGITQSPKYLFRKEGQNVTLSCEQNLNHDAMYWYRQDPGQGLRLIYYSQIVNDFQKGDIAEGYSVSREKKESFPLTVTSAQKNPTAFYLCASSFQGSYEQYFGPGTRLTVT.

This clone was seen only once. The V call is TRBV7-3, the J call TRBJ1-4, with D maybe TRBD1 (5 bases). This CDR3 is built from 15 residues. Germline V lookup: CDR1 SGHTA, CDR2 FQGTGA. V was trimmed by 5 bases and J by 4 bases, leaving 14 bases between them. The CDR3 sequence: CASSQGPGINEKLFF. The CDR3 coding sequence is TGTGCCAGCAGCCAAGGCCCAGGGATTAATGAAAAACTGTTTTTT.

There are a few counts of this clone. The chain recombines TRBV7-3 with TRBJ1-1; tentatively, D is TRBD1 (6 bases). Trimming took off 0 bases at V and 7 bases at J, with 9 bases between the two ends. CDR3 length: 13 residues. Germline CDR1 and CDR2: SGHTA and FQGTGA. The DNA of the CDR3 is TGTGCCAGCAGCTTAACGCCAGGGGATGAAGCTTTCTTT. This encodes CASSLTPGDEAFF.

This clone was observed a handful of times. The J gene is TRBJ1-1, the V gene TRBV7-9; D not certain. This CDR3 is 14 amino acids long. From germline, CDR1 is SEHNR and CDR2 FQNEAQ (reference sequence). V shed 1 base and J shed 5 bases, with 11 bases lying between them. The CDR3 region has the DNA TGTGCCAGCAGCTTAGGGGGAGGGCGGACTGAAGCTTTCTTT. It encodes CASSLGGGRTEAFF.

This clone showed up just a few times. CDR3 DNA: TGTGCCAGCAGCCAGGGGCCAACTAATGAAAAACTGTTTTTT. This sequence encodes CASSQGPTNEKLFF. The rearrangement links TRBV5-5 to TRBJ1-4, with D possibly TRBD1 on 6 matching bases. The length of the CDR3 is 14 residues. V lost 4 bases to trimming and J lost 0 bases, with 7 bases between them. The V gene's germline CDR1 is SGHKS and CDR2 YYEKEE (reference sequence).

J is TRBJ1-2 and V is TRBV5-1; D is possibly TRBD1 (6 bases). This CDR3 has 14 amino acids. Trimming took off 4 bases at V and 5 bases at J, with 15 bases between the two ends. From germline, CDR1 is SGHRS and CDR2 YFSETQ. This CDR3 is CASSATGSHYGYTF. DNA of the CDR3: TGCGCCAGCAGCGCGACAGGCAGTCATTATGGCTACACCTTC.

This clone was recorded only once. V gene TRBV6-5 combines with J gene TRBJ1-1; 10 bases map to TRBD1. Germline CDR1 is MNHEY and CDR2 is SVGAGI. J lost 7 bases, V lost 0 bases, and 5 bases had no gene match. CDR3 size: 15 residues. CDR3 coding DNA: TGTGCCAGCAGTTACTCGACAGGGGGCATTGTTGAAGCTTTCTTT. Translation: CASSYSTGGIVEAFF.

This chain uses TRBV30 with TRBJ1-5; a weak D match, TRBD1 (5 bases). V was shortened by 1 base and J by 4 bases, with 8 bases between the two germline ends. The CDR3 has 13 amino acids. The V gene's germline CDR1 is GTSNPN and CDR2 SVGIG (reference sequence). Here the CDR3 DNA reads TGTGCCTGGAGTGGACAGTTAAATCAGCCCCAGCATTTT. It codes for CAWSGQLNQPQHF.

The chain employs TRBV2 and TRBJ2-5; 7 bases match TRBD2. The junction had 5 bases not matched to a gene; V was cut back by 8 bases and J by 5 bases. Germline-derived CDR1 and CDR2 are SNHLY and FYNNEI. The CDR3 covers 12 residues. The CDR3 loop reads CASGGGSETQYF. The CDR3 nucleotides read TGTGCCAGCGGGGGAGGGTCCGAGACCCAGTACTTC.

The chain is built from TRBV30 and TRBJ2-1, with 8 bases fitting TRBD2. The V gene end was trimmed by 2 bases and the J gene end by 3 bases; junction bases not matched to a gene: 6. The CDR3 length is 15 residues. Germline-derived CDR1 and CDR2 are GTSNPN and SVGIG (reference sequence). In DNA, the CDR3 is TGTGCCTGGAGTCGAGCGGGGGACTACTACAATGAGCAGTTCTTC. Residues: CAWSRAGDYYNEQFF.

This chain joins TRBV6-5 and TRBJ1-4, with TRBD1 identical over 8 bases. Trimming removed 6 bases from V and 5 bases from J; junction bases left unmatched: 8. Germline CDR1 MNHEY, CDR2 SVGAGI. This CDR3 has 15 residues. The chain's CDR3 is CASRPRTGINEKLFF. The CDR3 nucleotides are TGTGCCAGCAGACCGAGGACAGGGATAAATGAAAAACTGTTTTTT.